Shown below are 14 T cell receptor beta chains from a single sample sequenced in a study of blood T cell repertoires in COVID-19. Generated by immunoSEQ multiplex PCR, the TCRdb table keeps only in-frame clones and is missing some. The table has nearly 250,000 clones, about 82% seen once. Sequenced material: PBMCs or T cells enriched from blood (not recorded which). The receptors come from a woman aged 45-59 years with acute COVID-19.

The chain couples TRBV5-6 to TRBJ2-7; 7 nucleotides agree with TRBD1. Germline V lookup: CDR1 SGHDT, CDR2 YYEEEE. V dropped 4 bases and J dropped 2; count of bases not matched to a gene: 3. The CDR3 runs 13 residues. The CDR3 nucleotides are TGTGCCAGCAGCGTGACAGGGACCTACGAGCAGTACTTC. Protein product: CASSVTGTYEQYF.

CDR3 amino acids: CAISESWGQFYEQYF. CDR3 nucleotide sequence: TGTGCCATCAGTGAGTCGTGGGGCCAATTCTACGAGCAGTACTTC. The chain joins TRBV10-3 to TRBJ2-7, with D perhaps matching TRBD1 (5 bases). The CDR3 sequence is 15 residues long. V gave up 0 bases and J gave up 3 bases, with 12 bases separating them. Germline loops: CDR1 ENHRY, CDR2 SYGVKD.

The genes are TRBV5-6 and TRBJ2-7; no firm D call. CDR3 size: 14 residues. V lost 0 bases to trimming and J lost 5 bases, with 12 bases between them. Germline CDR1 and CDR2: SGHDT and YYEEEE. The CDR3 spells CASSLGLTAHEQYF. CDR3 DNA sequence: TGTGCCAGCAGCTTGGGCCTAACCGCCCACGAGCAGTACTTC. Full variable domain (outside the CDR3, taken from reference TRBV5-6 and TRBJ2-7): DAGVTQSPTHLIKTRGQQVTLRCSPKSGHDTVSWYQQALGQGPQFIFQYYEEEERQRGNFPDRFSGHQFPNYSSELNVNALLLGDSALYLCASSLGLTAHEQYFGPGTRLTVT.

The genes are TRBV6-5 and TRBJ2-7, with 9 bases fitting TRBD1. The germline gives CDR1 MNHEY, CDR2 SVGAGI. Unmatched junction bases numbered 2, after V lost 0 bases and J lost 5 bases. There are 14 residues in the CDR3. CDR3 nucleotides: TGTGCCAGCAGTTACTCGCGGACAGGGGACGAGCAGTACTTC. This gives the protein CASSYSRTGDEQYF.

The chain couples TRBV10-3 to TRBJ1-6; tentative D call: TRBD1 (5 bases). CDR3 length equals 13 residues. Trimming stripped 10 bases from V and 7 bases from J, with 14 bases between. Germline V lookup: CDR1 ENHRY, CDR2 SYGVKD. CDR3 in amino acids: CATKVGGNSPLHF. CDR3 sequence (DNA): TGTGCCACCAAAGTCGGGGGAAATTCACCCCTCCACTTT.

This clone was recorded a few times. This chain connects TRBV6-2 or TRBV6-3 to TRBJ2-7, with 7 bases identical to TRBD1. Germline CDR1 is MNHEY and CDR2 is SVGEGT. V lost 5 bases, J lost 6 bases, and 7 bases stayed unmatched. CDR3 size: 13 residues. CDR3 DNA: TGTGCCAGCAGTACTACAGGGGTTCGCGAGCAGTACTTC. Translated: CASSTTGVREQYF.

The chain employs TRBV4-3 and TRBJ1-4; weak D call: TRBD1 (6 bases). Between the trimmed V and J ends, which lost 8 bases and 2 bases, there was a span of 21 bases. The CDR3 totals 17 residues. Germline V gives CDR1 LGHNA, CDR2 YSLEER. CDR3 residues: CASSRQDRFATNEKLFF. The CDR3 bases are TGCGCCAGCTCCAGACAGGACCGCTTCGCCACTAATGAAAAACTGTTTTTT.

The sample holds one count of this clone. The chain joins TRBV12-2 to TRBJ1-6; TRBD1, the D gene given by the table, was not confirmed from the DNA. TRBV12-2 is classified as a pseudogene. CDR3 length: 21 amino acids. The CDR3 here is CASRSPGSGTNPTYLGSPLHF. CDR3 DNA: TGTGCAAGTCGCTCCCCCGGGTCCGGGACAAACCCCACCTATTTGGGGTCACCCCTCCACTTT.

This clone turned up a few times. The chain recombines TRBV27 with TRBJ1-2, with D tentatively TRBD1 (5 bases). CDR3 length equals 13 residues. Germline CDR1 is MNHEY and CDR2 is SMNVEV (reference sequence). The ends were cut back, 2 bases at V and 8 bases at J, with 12 bases in the middle. In nucleotides, the CDR3 is TGTGCCAGCAGTTTACAGGGCGTCCGCGGCTACACCTTC. It encodes CASSLQGVRGYTF.

This chain uses TRBV14 with TRBJ1-2, with TRBD1 matching over 10 bases. Germline lookup yields CDR1 SGHDN and CDR2 FVKESK. The CDR3 extends over 19 amino acids. V lost 4 bases and J lost 0; bases outside the gene matches: 14. The CDR3 DNA follows: TGTGCCAGCAGCCCCCTTACCCGGGACAGGGGCCTATCTAACTATGGCTACACCTTC. Its protein product is CASSPLTRDRGLSNYGYTF.

The rearrangement links TRBV11-1 to TRBJ2-1, with D tentatively TRBD1 (6 bases). Germline V lookup: CDR1 SGHAT, CDR2 FQDESV (reference sequence). The V end lost 6 bases, the J end lost 5 bases, and 11 bases lay between the germline ends. The CDR3 loop spans 13 amino acids. CDR3 in amino acids: CASSYRVNNEQFF. The CDR3 region has the DNA TGTGCCAGCAGTTACAGGGTCAACAATGAGCAGTTCTTC.

The gene calls are TRBV20-1 and TRBJ1-4; no clear D gene. CDR1 is DFQATT, CDR2 SNEGSKA, per germline (reference sequence). Trimming left V 6 bases short and J 7 bases short, with 9 bases between. The CDR3 extends over 11 amino acids. CDR3 sequence (DNA): TGCAGTGCCCCCCGAGGTGAAAAACTGTTTTTT. Its translation is CSAPRGEKLFF.

J is TRBJ1-6 and V is TRBV12-3 or TRBV12-4; D may be TRBD1 (6 bases). The ends were cut back, 3 bases at V and 10 bases at J, with 7 bases in the middle. CDR3 length equals 12 residues. The CDR3 loop is CASSLRGSPLHF. The CDR3, as DNA: TGTGCCAGCAGTTTGAGGGGGTCACCCCTCCACTTT.

The chain has TRBV12-3 or TRBV12-4 and TRBJ2-3; D may be TRBD2 (5 bases). V lost 7 bases and J lost 2, with 10 bases in between. The CDR3 extends over 13 amino acids. In DNA, the CDR3 is TGTGCCAGCACTCTCCGGGACACAGATACGCAGTATTTT. Translation gives CASTLRDTDTQYF.